A single sample is the source of the 6 T cell receptor beta chains below, sequenced in a study of early T cells in non-severe SARS-CoV-2 infection. From the 5' RACE reads, TCRdb called clonotypes with MiXCR, one entry per CDR3 protein. The sample shows some 71,000 distinct CDR3 sequences, around 15% of them seen only once. Sample: whole blood. The receptors were gathered from an adult who was a healthcare worker with PCR-confirmed SARS-CoV-2 infection or an uninfected control (not recorded which).

This sequence joins TRBV6-2 or TRBV6-3 and TRBJ2-7; the D is unclear. Trimming left V 0 bases short and J 7 bases short, with 10 bases between. The CDR3 runs 13 residues. The germline V gene has CDR1 MNHEY and CDR2 SVGEGT. The DNA for the CDR3 is TGTGCCAGCAGTTACTCAGTCTCCGGGGAGCAGTACTTC. Amino acids: CASSYSVSGEQYF.

This clonotype was observed a handful of times. The rearrangement joins TRBV19 to TRBJ2-1, with 10 bases that match TRBD2. The ends lost 3 bases at V and 12 bases at J; junction bases unmatched: 5. The CDR3 runs to 13 residues. CDR1 LNHDA and CDR2 SQIVND come from the germline V gene (reference sequence). The CDR3 sequence: CASSIERGGRQFF. The CDR3 DNA follows: TGTGCCAGTAGTATTGAGCGGGGGGGCCGGCAGTTCTTC.

Only a few counts were recorded for this clonotype. The chain recombines TRBV12-3 or TRBV12-4 with TRBJ1-4; perhaps TRBD1 as D (6 bases). V lost 5 bases, J lost 3 bases, and 19 bases lay in between. This CDR3 contains 17 residues. CDR3 sequence reads: CASSPGRGADPNEKLFF. The CDR3 DNA follows: TGTGCCAGCAGTCCTGGCCGGGGGGCGGACCCTAATGAAAAACTGTTTTTT.

The chain has TRBV28 and TRBJ1-1; 8 bases match TRBD1. From germline, CDR1 is MDHEN and CDR2 SYDVKM. V was pared by 5 bases and J by 8 bases, with 13 bases of the junction left unmatched. This CDR3 contains 15 residues. In nucleotides, the CDR3 is TGTGCCAGCAGTGATAAAACAGGGGGGGTGATAGAAGCTTTCTTT. It translates to CASSDKTGGVIEAFF.

The gene calls are TRBV27 and TRBJ1-6; possibly TRBD1 for D (6 bases). CDR3 length: 14 residues. In germline, CDR1 is MNHEY, CDR2 SMNVEV (reference sequence). V dropped 3 bases and J dropped 7 bases, with 10 bases sitting between them. The CDR3: CASSFRQGNSPLHF. DNA for the CDR3: TGTGCCAGCAGTTTCAGGCAGGGGAATTCACCCCTCCACTTT.

V and J are TRBV4-3 and TRBJ2-1; D assignment may be TRBD1 or TRBD2 (7 bases each). This CDR3 has 16 residues. The ends were cut back, 0 bases at V and 7 bases at J, with 16 bases in the middle. Per the germline V gene, CDR1 is LGHNA and CDR2 is YSLEER. CDR3 sequence: CASSQDFRGGLNEQFF. Here the CDR3 DNA reads TGCGCCAGCAGCCAAGATTTCAGGGGGGGGCTGAATGAGCAGTTCTTC.